These 22 T cell receptor beta chains were all obtained from the same sample, sequenced in a study of T-cell memory formation after mild COVID-19. TCRdb reprocessed the 5' RACE reads via MiXCR and lists one record per CDR3 protein. The profile shows under 150,000 distinct CDR3 sequences, 22% of them singletons. What was sequenced was PBMCs or a T cell subset sorted from them (not recorded which). All receptors come from a man between 18 and 35 years old who had mild COVID-19 (a few samples of this study predate the infection). Cell type and time point are not known.

Many counts were recorded for this clonotype. The J gene is TRBJ2-1, the V gene TRBV5-6, with D hard to call. Germline V gives CDR1 SGHDT, CDR2 YYEEEE. The CDR3 spans 15 residues. The V and J ends lost 0 bases and 0 bases respectively, with 7 bases between them. Here the CDR3 DNA reads TGTGCCAGCAGCTTGGACAGAAGCTCCTACAATGAGCAGTTCTTC. It codes for CASSLDRSSYNEQFF.

CDR3 protein: CATRRNTEAFF. In DNA form, the CDR3 reads TGTGCCACAAGGAGGAACACTGAAGCTTTCTTT. The genes are TRBV6-2 or TRBV6-3 and TRBJ1-1; D remains unclear. Trimming removed 10 bases at V and 1 base at J, with 7 bases between. The CDR3 has 11 residues. Germline values: CDR1 MNHEY, CDR2 SVGEGT.

This clonotype has more than one count but fewer than ten. V and J are TRBV29-1 and TRBJ2-5; 7 bases are a match to TRBD1. Germline V CDR1 and CDR2: SQVTM, ANQGSEA. The length of the CDR3 is 15 residues. V lost 6 bases, J lost 4 bases, and 14 bases stayed unmatched. The CDR3 protein is CSVTGIPGRGETQYF. The CDR3 DNA follows: TGCAGCGTGACAGGGATACCCGGTCGGGGAGAGACCCAGTACTTC.

This chain links TRBV6-2 or TRBV6-3 with TRBJ2-7, with D perhaps matching TRBD2 (5 bases). The CDR3 consists of 12 residues. V lost 0 bases, J lost 6 bases, and 6 bases lay in between. Germline CDR1 MNHEY, CDR2 SVGEGT. Here the CDR3 reads CASSYSRGEQYV. The DNA for the CDR3 is TGTGCCAGCAGTTACTCACGGGGCGAGCAGTACGTC.

About this clonotype: This may stem from a read error, because a much larger clone lies one nucleotide away. The chain employs TRBV7-3 and TRBJ2-3; D is unresolved. Trimming left V 1 base short and J 6 bases short, with 14 bases between. Germline V CDR1 and CDR2: SGHTA, FQGTGA. The CDR3 runs 15 residues. The CDR3 DNA sequence: TGTGCCAGCAGCTTAATGGGCTGGCTGTTGGATACGCAGTATTTT. Its translation is CASSLMGWLLDTQYF.

The V call is TRBV7-9, the J call TRBJ2-2, with D tentatively TRBD2 (5 bases). The V end lost 3 bases, the J end lost 7 bases, and 18 bases lay between the germline ends. Germline CDR1 is SEHNR and CDR2 is FQNEAQ (reference sequence). The CDR3 consists of 16 residues. The CDR3 nucleotides are TGTGCCAGCAGCTTTCTAGCCGCATCGATTGGCGGGGAGCTGTTTTTT. Amino acid sequence: CASSFLAASIGGELFF.

The chain employs TRBV24-1 and TRBJ2-1; D possibly matches TRBD1 or TRBD2 (5 bases each). V shed 2 bases and J shed 10 bases, with 5 bases lying between them. This CDR3 spans 11 amino acids. Germline V gene data show CDR1 as KGHDR and CDR2 as SFDVKD. CDR3 sequence: CATSDWGEQFF. The CDR3 region has the DNA TGTGCCACCAGTGATTGGGGGGAGCAGTTCTTC.

This clonotype was counted many times. V and J are TRBV29-1 and TRBJ2-2, with 7 bases fitting TRBD1. The junction had 7 bases not matched to a gene; V was cut back by 4 bases and J by 2 bases. Germline assignment: CDR1 SQVTM and CDR2 ANQGSEA. The length of the CDR3 is 15 residues. In DNA form, the CDR3 reads TGCAGCGTTGGGACGGACAGGTTAAACACCGGGGAGCTGTTTTTT. Translation: CSVGTDRLNTGELFF.

As DNA, the CDR3 is TGTGCCATCAGCCACTTAGGACAGGGGAGGGAAGCTTTCTTT. Its protein is CAISHLGQGREAFF. The rearrangement joins TRBV10-3 to TRBJ1-1; 9 nucleotides agree with TRBD1. Germline trimming cut 6 bases from V and 8 bases from J; bases unmatched to any gene: 10. CDR3 length: 14 residues. The germline V gene has CDR1 ENHRY and CDR2 SYGVKD.

This clonotype was seen only a few times. The genes are TRBV3-1 and TRBJ2-5; the match to TRBD2 covers 11 bases. CDR3 length: 15 residues. Germline loops: CDR1 LGHDT, CDR2 YNNKEL (reference sequence). J was trimmed by 3 bases and V by 6 bases; bases with no gene match: 6. CDR3 nucleotides: TGTGCCAGCAGGAGGACTAGCGGGTTTGAAGAGACCCAGTACTTC. Translated, it gives CASRRTSGFEETQYF.

This clonotype was detected only a few times. This sequence joins TRBV10-3 and TRBJ2-3; 9 bases are a match to TRBD1. There are 17 residues in the CDR3. J gave up 2 bases and V 3 bases, and 9 bases lay outside the gene matches. Germline CDR1 and CDR2: ENHRY and SYGVKD. The CDR3 is CAISDVTGTGSTDTQYF. In DNA, the CDR3 is TGTGCCATCAGTGACGTAACCGGGACAGGGTCCACAGATACGCAGTATTTT.

The sample holds a few counts of this clonotype. DNA for the CDR3: TGTGCCAGCAGCTTAAGGTTCGGGACGGATGAGGGGACCCAGTACTTC. It yields the protein CASSLRFGTDEGTQYF. V gene TRBV7-6 combines with J gene TRBJ2-5; D might be TRBD1 or TRBD2, each matching 5 bases. The V end lost 2 bases, the J end lost 7 bases, and 20 bases lay between the germline ends. The CDR3 is 16 residues long. CDR1 is SGHVS, CDR2 FNYEAQ, per germline.

CDR3 residues: CASSFRINYGYTF. As DNA, the CDR3 is TGTGCCAGCAGTTTCCGAATTAACTATGGCTACACCTTC. The gene calls are TRBV12-3 or TRBV12-4 and TRBJ1-2; the D is unclear. This CDR3 spans 13 amino acids. V shed 3 bases and J shed 1 base, with 6 bases lying between them.

V is TRBV5-1 and J is TRBJ2-1, with D uncertain. With 4 bases removed from V and 6 bases from J, the gap between germline ends came to 8 bases. Germline CDR1 is SGHRS and CDR2 is YFSETQ. CDR3 length: 12 residues. The CDR3 protein is CASSPGINEQFF. In nucleotides, the CDR3 is TGCGCCAGCAGCCCAGGTATCAATGAGCAGTTCTTC.

Only a few counts were recorded for this clonotype. CDR3 bases: TGTGCCAGCAGCCAGACAGGGGGCGCGAACATTCAGTACTTC. It specifies CASSQTGGANIQYF. V is TRBV3-1 and J is TRBJ2-4; 10 bases agree with TRBD1. CDR3 length: 14 amino acids. The V segment lost 3 bases and the J segment 7 bases; nucleotides outside the gene matches: 3. Germline V gene sequence: CDR1 LGHDT, CDR2 YNNKEL (reference sequence).

The chain recombines TRBV7-6 with TRBJ1-2; D unresolved. Trimming cost V 2 bases and J 3 bases, with 22 bases left between them. Germline V gene data show CDR1 as SGHVS and CDR2 as FNYEAQ. This CDR3 comprises 18 residues. The CDR3 is CASSLIGTAHGGDYGYTF. The CDR3 DNA reads TGTGCCAGCAGCTTAATTGGTACGGCCCACGGAGGAGACTATGGCTACACCTTC.

This clonotype was found a few times. The gene calls are TRBV29-1 and TRBJ2-2; the match to TRBD1 covers 9 bases. The CDR3 is 16 amino acids. After removal of 5 bases from V and 1 base from J, the junction contained 8 bases not matched to a gene. Germline CDR1 SQVTM, CDR2 ANQGSEA. As DNA, the CDR3 is TGCAGCGTTTCTAAGCCGGGACAGGGGAACACCGGGGAGCTGTTTTTT. It yields the protein CSVSKPGQGNTGELFF.

The J gene is TRBJ1-2, the V gene TRBV12-3 or TRBV12-4, with D possibly TRBD1 on 5 matching bases. The CDR3 consists of 14 residues. Trimming shortened V by 5 bases and J by 11 bases, and 21 bases separated the two germline ends. CDR3 sequence reads: CASSHLLVTDLYTF. The CDR3 DNA is TGTGCCAGCAGTCACCTTCTAGTGACAGATCTTTACACCTTC.

Only a few counts were recorded for this clonotype. V is TRBV7-2 and J is TRBJ2-7; 10 bases line up with TRBD2. The trim removed 1 base at V and 5 bases at J, leaving 2 bases unmatched. Germline V CDR1 and CDR2: SGHTA, FQGNSA. The CDR3 is 14 residues long. Here the CDR3 reads CASSLVAGGDEQYF. Written as DNA, the CDR3 is TGTGCCAGCAGCTTAGTAGCGGGGGGTGACGAGCAGTACTTC.

This chain's CDR3 is CASSDSPNSPLHF. CDR3 sequence (DNA): TGTGCCAGCAGTGACTCGCCTAATTCACCCCTCCACTTT. The genes are TRBV6-4 and TRBJ1-6; D is unclear. Germline CDR1 MRHNA, CDR2 SNTAGT. V was pared by 0 bases and J by 6 bases, with 3 bases between. The CDR3 loop spans 13 amino acids.

The CDR3 sequence is CASSFQWARGSDEQFF. CDR3 DNA sequence: TGCGCCAGCAGCTTTCAATGGGCCAGGGGGTCTGATGAGCAGTTCTTC. The chain is built from TRBV5-1 and TRBJ2-1, with 7 bases that match TRBD1. Germline CDR1 is SGHRS and CDR2 is YFSETQ. The J segment lost 8 bases and the V segment lost 2 bases, leaving 13 bases of the junction unmatched. The CDR3 contains 16 residues.

The rearrangement links TRBV9 to TRBJ2-3; 8 bases agree with TRBD2. The CDR3 runs to 15 residues. Trimming cost V 0 bases and J 2 bases; bases outside gene matches: 2. CDR1 and CDR2 (germline): SGDLS, YYNGEE. CDR3 DNA: TGTGCCAGCAGCGTAGACGGGGGGGCCACAGATACGCAGTATTTT. This codes for CASSVDGGATDTQYF.